This passage covers 5 T cell receptor beta chains from one sample sequenced in a study of blood T cell repertoires in COVID-19. Sequencing was performed with immunoSEQ multiplex PCR; in TCRdb, only in-frame clones are kept and a portion is missing. In the table there are more than 95,000 clones, roughly 80% of which are singletons. Sample: peripheral blood. Receptor source: a man between 60 and 70 years old with acute or convalescent COVID-19.

V gene TRBV27 combines with J gene TRBJ1-1; the D is unclear. The V gene's germline CDR1 is MNHEY and CDR2 SMNVEV (reference sequence). The CDR3 is 14 amino acids. With 0 bases removed from V and 1 base from J, the gap between germline ends came to 6 bases. The CDR3 coding sequence is TGTGCCAGCAGTTTATCTCGAGGGAACACTGAAGCTTTCTTT. Protein: CASSLSRGNTEAFF.

The genes are TRBV30 and TRBJ1-2; the D is unclear. Looked up from germline, CDR1 is GTSNPN and CDR2 is SVGIG (reference sequence). This CDR3 is built from 13 residues. Trimming stripped 0 bases from V and 8 bases from J, with 13 bases between. DNA of the CDR3: TGTGCCTGGAGTGTACGAGGGTCGGGCGGCTACACCTTC. Translation gives CAWSVRGSGGYTF.

The rearrangement links TRBV24-1 to TRBJ2-3; D is perhaps TRBD1 (6 bases). CDR1 is KGHDR and CDR2 is SFDVKD in the germline V gene. The CDR3 length is 16 residues. The V end was cut by 3 bases, the J end by 2 bases, with 14 bases between. The CDR3 nucleotides are TGTGCCACCAGTGATACCACGACAGGAATCACAGATACGCAGTATTTT. Protein sequence: CATSDTTTGITDTQYF.

CDR3 region: CASRQGTNQPQHF. In nucleotides, the CDR3 is TGTGCCAGTAGACAGGGTACCAATCAGCCCCAGCATTTT. V gene TRBV19 combines with J gene TRBJ1-5; perhaps TRBD1 as D (6 bases). The CDR3 totals 13 residues. The germline V and J ends were trimmed by 6 bases and 3 bases, with 9 bases remaining between them. CDR1 is LNHDA and CDR2 is SQIVND in the germline V gene (reference sequence). Together with reference TRBV19 and TRBJ1-5, the CDR3 gives the full variable domain: DGGITQSPKYLFRKEGQNVTLSCEQNLNHDAMYWYRQDPGQGLRLIYYSQIVNDFQKGDIAEGYSVSREKKESFPLTVTSAQKNPTAFYLCASRQGTNQPQHFGDGTRLSIL.

The CDR3, as DNA: TGTGCCACCAGCGGGACATTGAACACCGGGGAGCTGTTTTTT. Amino acids: CATSGTLNTGELFF. The rearrangement links TRBV24-1 to TRBJ2-2; weak D call: TRBD1 (6 bases). This CDR3 is 14 amino acids long. Germline CDR1 is KGHDR and CDR2 is SFDVKD. The V and J ends lost 7 bases and 1 base respectively, with 9 bases between them.